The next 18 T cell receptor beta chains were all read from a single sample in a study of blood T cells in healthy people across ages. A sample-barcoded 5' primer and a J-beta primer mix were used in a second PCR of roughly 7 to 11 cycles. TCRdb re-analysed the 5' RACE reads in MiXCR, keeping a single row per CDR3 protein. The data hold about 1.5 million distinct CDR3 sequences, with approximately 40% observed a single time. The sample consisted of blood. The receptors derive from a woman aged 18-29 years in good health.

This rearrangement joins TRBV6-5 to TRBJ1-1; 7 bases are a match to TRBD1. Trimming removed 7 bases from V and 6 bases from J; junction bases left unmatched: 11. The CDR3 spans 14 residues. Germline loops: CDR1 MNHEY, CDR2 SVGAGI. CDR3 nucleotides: TGTGCCAGCACCCGACAGGGAGGGGACGCTGAAGCTTTCTTT. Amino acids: CASTRQGGDAEAFF.

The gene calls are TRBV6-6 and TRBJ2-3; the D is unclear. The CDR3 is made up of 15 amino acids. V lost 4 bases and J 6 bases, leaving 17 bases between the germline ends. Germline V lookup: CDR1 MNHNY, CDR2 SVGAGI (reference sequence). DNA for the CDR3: TGTGCCAGCAGTTTCCGACAAGGCCTCAAGGATACGCAGTATTTT. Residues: CASSFRQGLKDTQYF.

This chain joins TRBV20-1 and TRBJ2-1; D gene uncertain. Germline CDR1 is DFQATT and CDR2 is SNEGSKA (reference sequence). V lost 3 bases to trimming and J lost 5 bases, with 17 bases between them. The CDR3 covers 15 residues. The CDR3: CSASFLGHANNEQFF. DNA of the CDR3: TGCAGTGCTAGTTTCCTCGGGCACGCAAACAATGAGCAGTTCTTC.

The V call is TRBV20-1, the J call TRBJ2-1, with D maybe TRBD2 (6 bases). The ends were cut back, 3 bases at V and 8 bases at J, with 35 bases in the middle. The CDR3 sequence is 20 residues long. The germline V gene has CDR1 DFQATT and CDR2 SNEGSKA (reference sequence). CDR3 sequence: CSARHVRRGKVFGPPDEQFF. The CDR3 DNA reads TGCAGTGCTAGGCATGTCAGGCGGGGCAAAGTGTTCGGCCCACCGGATGAGCAGTTCTTC.

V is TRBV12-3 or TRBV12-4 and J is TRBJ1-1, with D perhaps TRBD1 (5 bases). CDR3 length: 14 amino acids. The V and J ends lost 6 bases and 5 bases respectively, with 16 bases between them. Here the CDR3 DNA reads TGTGCCAGCAGACCCGGGTTGGGGGTGACTGAAGCTTTCTTT. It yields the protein CASRPGLGVTEAFF.

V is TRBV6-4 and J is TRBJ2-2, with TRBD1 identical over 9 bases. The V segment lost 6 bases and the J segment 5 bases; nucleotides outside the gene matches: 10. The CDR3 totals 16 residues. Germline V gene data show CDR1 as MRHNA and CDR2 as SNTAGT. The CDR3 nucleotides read TGTGCCAGCAGCGCCGAAACGACAGGGGGGACCGGGGAGCTGTTTTTT. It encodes CASSAETTGGTGELFF.

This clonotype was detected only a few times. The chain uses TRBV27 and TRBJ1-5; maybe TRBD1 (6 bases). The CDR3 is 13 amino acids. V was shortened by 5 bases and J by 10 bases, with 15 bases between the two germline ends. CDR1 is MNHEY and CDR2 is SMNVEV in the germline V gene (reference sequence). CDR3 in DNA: TGTGCCAGCAGTGTAGTCAGGGGAGGACCCCAGCATTTT. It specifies CASSVVRGGPQHF.

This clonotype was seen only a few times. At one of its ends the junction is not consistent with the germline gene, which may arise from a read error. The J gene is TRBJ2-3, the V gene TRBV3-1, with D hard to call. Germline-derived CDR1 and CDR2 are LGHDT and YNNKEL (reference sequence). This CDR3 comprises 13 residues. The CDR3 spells CASSPPGEDSQYF. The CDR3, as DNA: TGTGCCAGCAGCCCCCCAGGTGAAGATTCGCAGTATTTT.

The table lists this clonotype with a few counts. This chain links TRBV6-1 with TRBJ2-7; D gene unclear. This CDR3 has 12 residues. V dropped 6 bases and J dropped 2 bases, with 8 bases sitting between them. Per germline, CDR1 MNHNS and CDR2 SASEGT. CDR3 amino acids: CASSHKPYEQYF. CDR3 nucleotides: TGTGCCAGCAGCCACAAGCCCTACGAGCAGTACTTC.

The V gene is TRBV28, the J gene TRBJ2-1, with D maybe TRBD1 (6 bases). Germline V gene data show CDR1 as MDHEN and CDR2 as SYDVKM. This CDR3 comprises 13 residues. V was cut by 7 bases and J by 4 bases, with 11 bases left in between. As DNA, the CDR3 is TGTGCCAGCACCACGGGACAATACAATGAGCAGTTCTTC. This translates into CASTTGQYNEQFF.

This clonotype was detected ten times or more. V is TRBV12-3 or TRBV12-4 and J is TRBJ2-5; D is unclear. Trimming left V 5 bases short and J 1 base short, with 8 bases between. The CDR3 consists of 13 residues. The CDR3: CASSPPLQETQYF. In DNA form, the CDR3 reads TGTGCCAGCAGTCCCCCCCTCCAAGAGACCCAGTACTTC.

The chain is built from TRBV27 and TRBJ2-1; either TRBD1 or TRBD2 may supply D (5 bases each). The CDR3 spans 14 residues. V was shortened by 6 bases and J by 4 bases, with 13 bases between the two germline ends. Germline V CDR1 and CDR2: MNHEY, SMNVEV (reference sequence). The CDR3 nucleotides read TGTGCCAGCAGACCGGGACGGGATTACAATGAGCAGTTCTTC. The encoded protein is CASRPGRDYNEQFF.

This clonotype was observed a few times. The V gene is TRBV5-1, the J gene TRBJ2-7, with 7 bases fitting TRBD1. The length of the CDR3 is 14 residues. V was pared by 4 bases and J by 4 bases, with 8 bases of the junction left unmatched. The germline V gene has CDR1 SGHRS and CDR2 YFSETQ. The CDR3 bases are TGCGCCAGCAGCCACAACAGGGGCCAATACGAGCAGTACTTC. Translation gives CASSHNRGQYEQYF. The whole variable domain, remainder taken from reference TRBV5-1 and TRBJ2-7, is KAGVTQTPRYLIKTRGQQVTLSCSPISGHRSVSWYQQTPGQGLQFLFEYFSETQRNKGNFPGRFSGRQFSNSRSEMNVSTLELGDSALYLCASSHNRGQYEQYFGPGTRLTVT.

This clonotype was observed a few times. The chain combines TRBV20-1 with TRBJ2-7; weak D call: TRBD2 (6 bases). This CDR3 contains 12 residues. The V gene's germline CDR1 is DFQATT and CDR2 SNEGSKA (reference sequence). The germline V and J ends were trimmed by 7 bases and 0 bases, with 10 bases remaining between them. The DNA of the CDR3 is TGCAGTGTTGGGCGGGGCTCCTACGAGCAGTACTTC. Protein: CSVGRGSYEQYF.

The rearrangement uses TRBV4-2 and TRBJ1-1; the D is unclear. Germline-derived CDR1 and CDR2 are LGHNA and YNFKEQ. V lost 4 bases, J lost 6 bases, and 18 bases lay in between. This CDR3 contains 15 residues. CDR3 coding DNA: TGTGCCAGCAGCCTCATAGAAGATGGGTTCTCTGAAGCTTTCTTT. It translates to CASSLIEDGFSEAFF.

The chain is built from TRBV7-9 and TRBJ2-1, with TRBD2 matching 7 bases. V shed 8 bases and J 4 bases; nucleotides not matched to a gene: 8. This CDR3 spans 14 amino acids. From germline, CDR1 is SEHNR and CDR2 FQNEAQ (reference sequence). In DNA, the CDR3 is TGTGCCAGCGATAGTAGCGGGCGGTACAATGAGCAGTTCTTC. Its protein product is CASDSSGRYNEQFF.

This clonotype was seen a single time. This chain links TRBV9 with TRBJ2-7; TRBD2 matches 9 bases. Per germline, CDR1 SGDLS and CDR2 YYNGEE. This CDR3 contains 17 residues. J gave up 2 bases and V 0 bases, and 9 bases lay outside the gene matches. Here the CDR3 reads CASSVVPKREAPYEQYF. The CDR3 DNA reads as TGTGCCAGCAGCGTAGTCCCAAAGCGGGAGGCTCCCTACGAGCAGTACTTC.

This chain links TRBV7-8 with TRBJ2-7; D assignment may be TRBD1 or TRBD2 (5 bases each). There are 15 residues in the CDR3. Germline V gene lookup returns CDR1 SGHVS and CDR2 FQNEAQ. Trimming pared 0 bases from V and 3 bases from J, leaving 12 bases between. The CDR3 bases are TGTGCCAGCAGCTTAGCATTTGGGGGTATCTACGAGCAGTACTTC. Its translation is CASSLAFGGIYEQYF.